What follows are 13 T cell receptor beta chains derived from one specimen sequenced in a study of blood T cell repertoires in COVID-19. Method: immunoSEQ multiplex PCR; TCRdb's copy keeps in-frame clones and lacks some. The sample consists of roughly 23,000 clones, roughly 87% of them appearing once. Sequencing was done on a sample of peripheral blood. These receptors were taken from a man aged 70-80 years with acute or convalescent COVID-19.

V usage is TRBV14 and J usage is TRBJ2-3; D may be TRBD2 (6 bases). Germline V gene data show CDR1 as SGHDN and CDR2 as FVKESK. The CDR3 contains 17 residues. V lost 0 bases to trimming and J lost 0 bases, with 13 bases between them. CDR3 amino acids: CASSQDWRASSTDTQYF. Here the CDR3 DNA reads TGTGCCAGCAGCCAAGATTGGAGGGCATCTAGCACAGATACGCAGTATTTT.

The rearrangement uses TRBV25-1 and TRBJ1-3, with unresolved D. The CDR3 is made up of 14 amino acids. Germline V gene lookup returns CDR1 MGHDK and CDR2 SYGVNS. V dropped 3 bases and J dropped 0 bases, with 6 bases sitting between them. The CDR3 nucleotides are TGTGCCAGCAGTGACGGTTACTCTGGAAACACCATATATTTT. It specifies CASSDGYSGNTIYF.

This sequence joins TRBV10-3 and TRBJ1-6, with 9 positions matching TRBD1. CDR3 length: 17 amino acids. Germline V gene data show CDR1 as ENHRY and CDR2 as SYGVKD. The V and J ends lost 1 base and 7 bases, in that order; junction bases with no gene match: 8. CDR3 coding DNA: TGTGCCATCAGTGAGTTTCCTGGACAGGGGAACAATTCACCCCTCCACTTT. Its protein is CAISEFPGQGNNSPLHF.

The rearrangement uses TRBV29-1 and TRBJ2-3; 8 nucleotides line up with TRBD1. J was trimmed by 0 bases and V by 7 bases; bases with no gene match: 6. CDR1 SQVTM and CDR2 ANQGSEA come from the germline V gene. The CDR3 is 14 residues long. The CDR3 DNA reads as TGCAGCGCCGGGACAGGCTTAAGCACAGATACGCAGTATTTT. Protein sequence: CSAGTGLSTDTQYF.

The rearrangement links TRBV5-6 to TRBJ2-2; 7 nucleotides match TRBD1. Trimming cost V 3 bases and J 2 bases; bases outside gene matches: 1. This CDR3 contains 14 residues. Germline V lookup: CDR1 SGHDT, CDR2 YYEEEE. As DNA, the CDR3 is TGTGCCAGCAGCTGGGACAGAAACACCGGGGAGCTGTTTTTT. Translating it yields CASSWDRNTGELFF.

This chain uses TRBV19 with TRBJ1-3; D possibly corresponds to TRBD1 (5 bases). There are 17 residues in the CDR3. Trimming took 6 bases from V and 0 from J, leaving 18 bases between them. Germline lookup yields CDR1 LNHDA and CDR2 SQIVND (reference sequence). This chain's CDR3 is CASSYGWDFSSGNTIYF. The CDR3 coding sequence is TGTGCCAGTAGCTACGGTTGGGACTTCAGCTCTGGAAACACCATATATTTT.

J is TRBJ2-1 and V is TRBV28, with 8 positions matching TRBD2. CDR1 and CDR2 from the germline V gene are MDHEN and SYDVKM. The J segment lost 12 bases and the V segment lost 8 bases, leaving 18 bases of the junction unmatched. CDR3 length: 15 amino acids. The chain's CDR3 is CASGSGSTSVKVQFF. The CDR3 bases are TGTGCCAGCGGGTCGGGTTCGACTAGCGTGAAAGTGCAGTTCTTC. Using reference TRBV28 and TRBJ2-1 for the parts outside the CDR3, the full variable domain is DVKVTQSSRYLVKRTGEKVFLECVQDMDHENMFWYRQDPGLGLRLIYFSYDVKMKEKGDIPEGYSVSREKKERFSLILESASTNQTSMYLCASGSGSTSVKVQFFGPGTRLTVL.

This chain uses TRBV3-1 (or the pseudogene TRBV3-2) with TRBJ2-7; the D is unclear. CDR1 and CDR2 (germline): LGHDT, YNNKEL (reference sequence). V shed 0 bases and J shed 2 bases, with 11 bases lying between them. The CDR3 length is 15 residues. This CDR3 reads CASSQDGRITYEQYF. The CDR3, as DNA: TGTGCCAGCAGCCAAGATGGCAGGATCACCTACGAGCAGTACTTC.

The CDR3 nucleotides read TGCGCCAGCAGCATAGACAGGGGGCCTTCCGGGGAGCTGTTTTTT. This sequence encodes CASSIDRGPSGELFF. The rearrangement links TRBV4-1 to TRBJ2-2; 10 bases align to TRBD1. The V segment lost 5 bases and the J segment 6 bases; nucleotides outside the gene matches: 6. CDR1 and CDR2 from the germline V gene are MGHRA and YSYEKL. The CDR3 has 15 residues.

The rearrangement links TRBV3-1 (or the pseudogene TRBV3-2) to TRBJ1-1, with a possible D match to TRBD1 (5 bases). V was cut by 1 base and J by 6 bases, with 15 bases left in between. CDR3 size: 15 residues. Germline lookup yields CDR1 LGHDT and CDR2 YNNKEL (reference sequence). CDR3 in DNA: TGTGCCAGCAGCCAAGGTGTTGTCTCCAGGGCTGAAGCTTTCTTT. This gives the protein CASSQGVVSRAEAFF.

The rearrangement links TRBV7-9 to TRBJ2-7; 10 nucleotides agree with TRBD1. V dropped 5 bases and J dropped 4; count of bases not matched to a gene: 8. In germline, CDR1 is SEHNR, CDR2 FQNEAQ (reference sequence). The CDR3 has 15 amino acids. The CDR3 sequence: CASSPRQGAGYEQYF. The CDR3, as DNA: TGTGCCAGCAGCCCGAGACAGGGGGCCGGGTACGAGCAGTACTTC.

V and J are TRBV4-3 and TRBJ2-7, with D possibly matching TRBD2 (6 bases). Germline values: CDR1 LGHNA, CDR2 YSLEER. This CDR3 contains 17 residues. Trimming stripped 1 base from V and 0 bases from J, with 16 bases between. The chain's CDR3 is CASSQGGGDLSSYEQYF. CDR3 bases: TGCGCCAGCAGCCAAGGGGGAGGAGATCTTAGCTCCTACGAGCAGTACTTC.

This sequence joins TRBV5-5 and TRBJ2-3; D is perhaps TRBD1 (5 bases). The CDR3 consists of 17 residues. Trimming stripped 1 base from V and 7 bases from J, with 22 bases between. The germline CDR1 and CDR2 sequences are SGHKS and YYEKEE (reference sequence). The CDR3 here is CASSLFYRAAGSHTQYF. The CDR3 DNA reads TGTGCCAGCAGCTTGTTCTATCGTGCGGCAGGGTCACATACGCAGTATTTT.